Described below is a single T cell receptor beta chain sequence and its context. Its matching antigen is unknown. This specimen comes from a study of a mutant IDH1 vaccine in newly diagnosed glioma. About the study: The treated population exhibited a male proportion of 62.5%, a female proportion of around 38%, and a mean age of about 39 years. Patients were pretreated with radiotherapy, temozolomide, or both, mostly both. Points from the study as a whole: It seemed that pseudoprogression was not linked to changes in the top peripheral T cell clonotypes.

The CDR3 spans 13 residues. Germline-derived CDR1 and CDR2 are SGHNT and YYREEE (reference sequence). The V and J ends lost 0 bases and 2 bases respectively, with 5 bases between them. This sample's time point: baseline, week 1 (first vaccination visit). Treatment defined: pre-vaccination baseline after standard-of-care therapy. Tumors from donors were new WHO grade 3 or 4 IDH1-mutant astrocytomas with ATRX loss. Produced via immunoSEQ multiplex PCR; TCRdb's table is partial and in-frame only. The data contain about 92,000 clones, 83% of them singletons. The sequencing here drew on PBMCs, taken from a glioma patient treated with radiotherapy, temozolomide or both. This rearrangement joins TRBV5-4 to TRBJ1-2, with D uncertain. The receptor comes from a woman aged 45-59 years with glioma. The CDR3 region is CASSLERNYGYTF. CDR3 coding DNA: TGTGCCAGCAGCTTGGAACGGAACTATGGCTACACCTTC.